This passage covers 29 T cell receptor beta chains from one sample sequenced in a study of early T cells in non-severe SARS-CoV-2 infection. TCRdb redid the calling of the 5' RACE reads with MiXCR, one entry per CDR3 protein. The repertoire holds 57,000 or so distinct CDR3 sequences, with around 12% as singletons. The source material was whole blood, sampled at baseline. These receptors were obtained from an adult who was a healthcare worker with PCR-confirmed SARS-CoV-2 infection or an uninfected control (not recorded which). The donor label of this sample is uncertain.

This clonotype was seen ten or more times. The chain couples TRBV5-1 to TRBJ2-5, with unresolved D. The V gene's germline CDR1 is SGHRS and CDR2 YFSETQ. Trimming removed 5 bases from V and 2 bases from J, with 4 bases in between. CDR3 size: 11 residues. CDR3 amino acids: CASRQQETQYF. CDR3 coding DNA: TGCGCCAGCAGACAGCAAGAGACCCAGTACTTC.

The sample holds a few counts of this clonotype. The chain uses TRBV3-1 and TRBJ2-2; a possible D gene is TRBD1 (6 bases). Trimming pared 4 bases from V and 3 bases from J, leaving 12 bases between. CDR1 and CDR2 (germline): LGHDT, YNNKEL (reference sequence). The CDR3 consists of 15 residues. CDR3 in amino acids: CASSRRQAYTGELFF. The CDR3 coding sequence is TGTGCCAGCAGCCGACGACAGGCTTACACCGGGGAGCTGTTTTTT.

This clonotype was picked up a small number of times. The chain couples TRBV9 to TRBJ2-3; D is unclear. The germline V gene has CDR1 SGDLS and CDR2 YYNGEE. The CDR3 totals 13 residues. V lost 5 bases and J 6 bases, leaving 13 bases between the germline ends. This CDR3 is CASRDQPGDTQYF. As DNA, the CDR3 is TGTGCCAGCAGGGACCAACCCGGGGATACGCAGTATTTT.

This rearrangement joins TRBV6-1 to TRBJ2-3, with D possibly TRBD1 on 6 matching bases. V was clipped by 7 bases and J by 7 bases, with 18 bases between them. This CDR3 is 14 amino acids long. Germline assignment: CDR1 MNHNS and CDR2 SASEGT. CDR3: CASIGTPVFNTQYF. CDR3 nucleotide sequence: TGTGCCAGCATTGGGACACCCGTATTTAATACGCAGTATTTT.

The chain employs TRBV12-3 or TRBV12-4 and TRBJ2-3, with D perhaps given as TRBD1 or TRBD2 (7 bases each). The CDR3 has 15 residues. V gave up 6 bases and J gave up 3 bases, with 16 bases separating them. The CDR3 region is CASSLRQGGTDTQYF. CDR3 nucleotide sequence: TGTGCCAGCAGCCTAAGACAGGGAGGGACAGATACGCAGTATTTT.

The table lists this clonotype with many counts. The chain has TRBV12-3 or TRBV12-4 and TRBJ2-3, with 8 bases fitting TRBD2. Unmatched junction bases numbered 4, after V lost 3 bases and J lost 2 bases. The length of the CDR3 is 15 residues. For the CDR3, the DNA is TGTGCCAGCAGTTTCGTGCGGGGGGCCACAGATACGCAGTATTTT. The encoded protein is CASSFVRGATDTQYF.

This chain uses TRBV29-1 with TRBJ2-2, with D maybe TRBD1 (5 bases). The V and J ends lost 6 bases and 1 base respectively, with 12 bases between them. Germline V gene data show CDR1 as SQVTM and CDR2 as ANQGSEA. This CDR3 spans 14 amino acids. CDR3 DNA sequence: TGCAGCGTGAAAACTCAGGGGAACACCGGGGAGCTGTTTTTT. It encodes CSVKTQGNTGELFF.

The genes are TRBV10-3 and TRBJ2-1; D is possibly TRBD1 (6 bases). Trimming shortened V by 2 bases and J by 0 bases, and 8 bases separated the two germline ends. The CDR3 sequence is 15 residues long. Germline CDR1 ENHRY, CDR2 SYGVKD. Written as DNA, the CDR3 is TGTGCCATCAGTGAGAGACAGGACTCCTACAATGAGCAGTTCTTC. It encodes CAISERQDSYNEQFF.

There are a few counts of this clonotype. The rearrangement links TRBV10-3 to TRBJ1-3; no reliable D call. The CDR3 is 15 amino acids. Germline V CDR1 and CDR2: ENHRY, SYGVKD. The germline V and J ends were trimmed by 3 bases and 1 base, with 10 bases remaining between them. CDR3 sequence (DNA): TGTGCCATCAGTGAAGTGGCGGAATCTGGAAACACCATATATTTT. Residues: CAISEVAESGNTIYF.

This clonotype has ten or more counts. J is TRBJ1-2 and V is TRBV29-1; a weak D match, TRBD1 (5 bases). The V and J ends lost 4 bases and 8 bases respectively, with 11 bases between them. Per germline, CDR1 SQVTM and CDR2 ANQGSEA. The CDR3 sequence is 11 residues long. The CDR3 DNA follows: TGCAGCGTTGGAGGGGATGGAGGCTACACCTTC. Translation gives CSVGGDGGYTF.

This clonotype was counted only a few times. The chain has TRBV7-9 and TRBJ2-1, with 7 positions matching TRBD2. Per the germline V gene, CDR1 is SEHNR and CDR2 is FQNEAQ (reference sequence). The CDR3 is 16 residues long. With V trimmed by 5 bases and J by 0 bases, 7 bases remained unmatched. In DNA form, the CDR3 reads TGTGCCAGCAGCGTAGTTACGGGGGGCTCCTACAATGAGCAGTTCTTC. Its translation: CASSVVTGGSYNEQFF.

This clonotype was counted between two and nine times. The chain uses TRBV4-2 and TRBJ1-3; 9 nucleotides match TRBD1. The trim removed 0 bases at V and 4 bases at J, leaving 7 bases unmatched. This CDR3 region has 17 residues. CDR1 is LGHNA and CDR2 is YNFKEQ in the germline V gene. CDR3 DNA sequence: TGTGCCAGCAGCCAAGAAATACAGGGGGCGTCAGGAAACACCATATATTTT. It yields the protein CASSQEIQGASGNTIYF.

The CDR3 DNA reads as TGTGCCAGCATGTTTGGGGCATCCGGTGGGGATACGCAGTATTTT. This codes for CASMFGASGGDTQYF. The chain joins TRBV2 to TRBJ2-3; tentative D call: TRBD1 (5 bases). V shed 7 bases and J shed 6 bases, with 20 bases lying between them. The V gene's germline CDR1 is SNHLY and CDR2 FYNNEI. CDR3 size: 15 residues.

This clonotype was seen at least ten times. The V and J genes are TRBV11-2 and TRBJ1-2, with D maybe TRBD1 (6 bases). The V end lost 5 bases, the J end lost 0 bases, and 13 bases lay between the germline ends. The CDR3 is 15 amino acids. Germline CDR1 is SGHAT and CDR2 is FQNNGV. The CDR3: CASSPGQRTNYGYTF. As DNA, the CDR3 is TGTGCCAGCAGCCCCGGACAGCGAACTAACTATGGCTACACCTTC.

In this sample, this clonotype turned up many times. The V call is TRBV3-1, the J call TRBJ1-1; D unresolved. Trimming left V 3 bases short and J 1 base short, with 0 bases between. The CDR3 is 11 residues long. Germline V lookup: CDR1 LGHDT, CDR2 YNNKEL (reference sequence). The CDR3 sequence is CASSQNTEAFF. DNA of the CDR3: TGTGCCAGCAGCCAGAACACTGAAGCTTTCTTT.

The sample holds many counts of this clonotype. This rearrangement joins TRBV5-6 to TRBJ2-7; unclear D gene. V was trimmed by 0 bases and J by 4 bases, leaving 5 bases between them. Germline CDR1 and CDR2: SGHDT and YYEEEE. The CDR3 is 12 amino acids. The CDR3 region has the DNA TGTGCCAGCAGCTTGGGCAGGTACGAGCAGTACGTC. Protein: CASSLGRYEQYV.

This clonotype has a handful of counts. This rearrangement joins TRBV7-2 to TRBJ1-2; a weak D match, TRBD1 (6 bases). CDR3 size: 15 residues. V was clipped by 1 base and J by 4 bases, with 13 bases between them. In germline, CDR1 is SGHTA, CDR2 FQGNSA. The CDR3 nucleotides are TGTGCCAGCAGCTTAGTACCAGGGGAGGCCTATGGCTACACCTTC. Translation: CASSLVPGEAYGYTF.

The CDR3 DNA reads TGTGCCAGCAGCCAAGATGGTCTGAAGACGGAGACCCAGTACTTC. It specifies CASSQDGLKTETQYF. This chain joins TRBV3-1 and TRBJ2-5; no reliable D call. The CDR3 is 15 amino acids. Trimming took 0 bases from V and 5 from J, leaving 13 bases between them. Per germline, CDR1 LGHDT and CDR2 YNNKEL (reference sequence).

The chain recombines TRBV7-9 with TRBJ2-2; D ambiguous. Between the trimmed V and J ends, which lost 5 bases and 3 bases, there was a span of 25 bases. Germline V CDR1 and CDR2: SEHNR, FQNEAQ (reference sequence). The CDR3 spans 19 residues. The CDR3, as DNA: TGTGCCAGCAGCCCAAAGATGGTCTCAACTGGTGGGGACACCGGGGAGCTGTTTTTT. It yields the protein CASSPKMVSTGGDTGELFF.

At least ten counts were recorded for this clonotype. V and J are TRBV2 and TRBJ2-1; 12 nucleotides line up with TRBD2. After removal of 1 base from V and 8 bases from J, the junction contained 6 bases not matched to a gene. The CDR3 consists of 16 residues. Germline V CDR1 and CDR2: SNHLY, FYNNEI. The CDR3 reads CASSEDRLAGVDEQFF. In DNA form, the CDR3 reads TGTGCCAGCAGTGAAGATAGACTAGCGGGGGTCGATGAGCAGTTCTTC.

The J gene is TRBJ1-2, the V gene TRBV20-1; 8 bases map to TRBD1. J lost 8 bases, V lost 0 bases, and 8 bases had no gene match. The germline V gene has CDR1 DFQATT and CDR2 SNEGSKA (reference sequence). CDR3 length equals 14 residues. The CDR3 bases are TGCAGTGCTAGAGAGGGCGGCAGGGGGCACGGCTACACCTTC. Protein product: CSAREGGRGHGYTF.

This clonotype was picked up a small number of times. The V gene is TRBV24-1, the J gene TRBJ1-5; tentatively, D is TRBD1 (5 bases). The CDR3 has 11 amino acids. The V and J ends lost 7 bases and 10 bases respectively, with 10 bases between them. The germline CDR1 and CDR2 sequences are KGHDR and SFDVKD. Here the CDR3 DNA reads TGTGCCACCAGGGAGACAGAACCCCAGCATTTT. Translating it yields CATRETEPQHF.

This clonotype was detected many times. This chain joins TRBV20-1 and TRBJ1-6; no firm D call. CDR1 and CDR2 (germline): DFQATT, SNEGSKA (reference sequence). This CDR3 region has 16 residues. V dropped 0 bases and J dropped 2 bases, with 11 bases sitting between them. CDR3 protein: CSARDPNTAYNSPLHF. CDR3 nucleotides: TGCAGTGCTAGAGATCCAAACACTGCCTATAATTCACCCCTCCACTTT.

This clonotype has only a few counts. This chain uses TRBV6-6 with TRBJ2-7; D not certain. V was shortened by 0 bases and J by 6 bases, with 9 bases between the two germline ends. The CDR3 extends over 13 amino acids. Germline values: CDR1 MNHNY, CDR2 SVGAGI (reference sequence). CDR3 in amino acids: CASSYSLSGEQYV. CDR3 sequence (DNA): TGTGCCAGCAGTTACTCGTTATCGGGCGAGCAGTACGTC.

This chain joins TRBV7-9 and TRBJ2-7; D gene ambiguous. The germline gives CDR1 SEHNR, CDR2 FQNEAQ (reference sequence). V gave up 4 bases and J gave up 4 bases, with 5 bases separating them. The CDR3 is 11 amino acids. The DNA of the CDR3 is TGTGCCAGCAGCTCAGAATACGAGCAGTACGTC. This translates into CASSSEYEQYV.

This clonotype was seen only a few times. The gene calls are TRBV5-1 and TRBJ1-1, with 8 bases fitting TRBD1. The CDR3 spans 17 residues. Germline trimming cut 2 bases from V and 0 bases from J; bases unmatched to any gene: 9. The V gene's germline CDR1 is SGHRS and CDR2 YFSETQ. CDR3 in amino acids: CASSFRTGGEMNTEAFF. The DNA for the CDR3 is TGCGCCAGCAGCTTCCGAACAGGGGGTGAAATGAACACTGAAGCTTTCTTT.

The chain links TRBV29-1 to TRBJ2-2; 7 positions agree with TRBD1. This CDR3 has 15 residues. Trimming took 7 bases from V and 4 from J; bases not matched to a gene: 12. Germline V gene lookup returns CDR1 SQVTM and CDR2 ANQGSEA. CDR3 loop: CSAGRGQAFTGELFF. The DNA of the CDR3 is TGCAGCGCGGGGAGAGGACAGGCCTTCACCGGGGAGCTGTTTTTT.

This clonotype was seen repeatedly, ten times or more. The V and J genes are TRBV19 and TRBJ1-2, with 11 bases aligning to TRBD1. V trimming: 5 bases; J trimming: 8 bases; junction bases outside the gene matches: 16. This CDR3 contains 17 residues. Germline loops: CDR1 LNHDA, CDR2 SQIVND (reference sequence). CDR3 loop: CASSPITAGTGGGGYTF. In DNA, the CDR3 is TGTGCCAGTAGTCCAATCACCGCCGGGACAGGGGGAGGAGGCTACACCTTC.

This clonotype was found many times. The CDR3, as DNA: TGTGCCAGCAGTTACTCCGGCGAACAAGAGACCCAGTACTTC. It encodes CASSYSGEQETQYF. The V call is TRBV6-2 or TRBV6-3, the J call TRBJ2-5; D gene unclear. Trimming stripped 0 bases from V and 2 bases from J, with 7 bases between. The CDR3 sequence is 14 residues long. Germline-derived CDR1 and CDR2 are MNHEY and SVGEGT.